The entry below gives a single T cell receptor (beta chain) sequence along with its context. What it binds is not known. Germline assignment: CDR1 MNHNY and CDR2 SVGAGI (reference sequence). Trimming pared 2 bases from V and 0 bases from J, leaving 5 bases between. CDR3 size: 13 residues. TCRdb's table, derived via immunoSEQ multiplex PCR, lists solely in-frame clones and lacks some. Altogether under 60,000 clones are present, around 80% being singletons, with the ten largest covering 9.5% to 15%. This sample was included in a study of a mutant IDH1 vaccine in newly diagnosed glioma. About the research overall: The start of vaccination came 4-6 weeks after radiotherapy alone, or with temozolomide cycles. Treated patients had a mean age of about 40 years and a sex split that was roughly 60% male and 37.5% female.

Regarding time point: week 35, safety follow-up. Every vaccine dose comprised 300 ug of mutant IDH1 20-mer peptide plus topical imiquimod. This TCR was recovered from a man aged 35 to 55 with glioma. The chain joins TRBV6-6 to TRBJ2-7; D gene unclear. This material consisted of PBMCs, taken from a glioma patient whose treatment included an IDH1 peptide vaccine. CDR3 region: CASSYAASYEQYV. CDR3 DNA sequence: TGTGCCAGCAGTTACGCAGCCTCCTACGAGCAGTACGTC.